This TCR beta chain was captured in a study of CD8 T cells in ankylosing spondylitis. Overall study findings and caveats: According to the report, clones linked to the disease were significantly enriched in matched synovial fluid samples taken from ankylosing spondylitis patients. Fewer than ten highly homologous variants made up a TCR beta motif, and this motif appeared characteristic of ankylosing spondylitis blood. Some of the motif variants had earlier been found in reactive arthritis patients' fluid and blood.

As the method for making TCR beta libraries, quantitative 5'-RACE with molecular barcodes was used. MiXCR, run by TCRdb on the 5' RACE reads, gives a single entry per CDR3 protein. The sample records around 39,000 distinct CDR3 sequences, around an eighth being singletons. Worth noting for this clonotype: Its specificity is not known.

There are 13 residues in the CDR3. Germline assignment: CDR1 LGHNT and CDR2 FRNRAP. The ends lost 9 bases at V and 1 base at J; junction bases unmatched: 3. Sequenced material: synovial fluid, either unsorted or a sorted T cell fraction (not recorded which). This receptor was taken from a male donor with ankylosing spondylitis. V gene TRBV12-5 combines with J gene TRBJ1-1; 9 bases are shared with TRBD1. Written as DNA, the CDR3 is TGTGCTAGCCGGGACAGGGAGAACACTGAAGCTTTCTTT. The encoded protein is CASRDRENTEAFF.